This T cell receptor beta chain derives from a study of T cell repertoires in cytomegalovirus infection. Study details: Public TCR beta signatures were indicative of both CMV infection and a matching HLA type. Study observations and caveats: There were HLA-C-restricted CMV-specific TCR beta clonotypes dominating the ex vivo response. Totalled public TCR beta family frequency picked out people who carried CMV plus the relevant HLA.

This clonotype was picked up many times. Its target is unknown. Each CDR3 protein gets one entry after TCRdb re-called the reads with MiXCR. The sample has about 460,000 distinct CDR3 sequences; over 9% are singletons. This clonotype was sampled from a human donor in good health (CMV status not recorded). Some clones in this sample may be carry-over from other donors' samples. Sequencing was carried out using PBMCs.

This CDR3 is CASSPGTGPEQYF. The CDR3 DNA reads as TGTGCCAGCAGCCCCGGGACGGGGCCCGAGCAGTACTTC. This rearrangement joins TRBV11-3 to TRBJ2-7; tentatively, D is TRBD1 or TRBD2 (5 bases each). Trimming removed 5 bases at V and 6 bases at J, with 14 bases between. Per germline, CDR1 SGHNT and CDR2 YENEEA. The CDR3 length is 13 residues.